The present T cell receptor beta chain was sequenced within a study of blood T cell repertoires in COVID-19. Profiled with immunoSEQ multiplex PCR; TCRdb holds only in-frame clones, not every one. The sample lists 70,000 or so clones, around 79% seen once, with less than 40% in the top ten. Sequenced: peripheral blood. The source is a woman in her seventies with acute or convalescent COVID-19.

The CDR3 DNA reads as TGTGCCAGCAGTTTACATGACTATGGCTACACCTTC. Its protein is CASSLHDYGYTF. The V call is TRBV12-3 or TRBV12-4, the J call TRBJ1-2; no reliable D call. CDR3 length: 12 residues. The V and J ends lost 2 bases and 3 bases respectively, with 4 bases between them.